These T cell receptor beta chains were read from a single sample in a study of T cells in Graves' hyperthyroidism and ophthalmopathy. TCRdb redid the calling of the multiplex PCR reads with MiXCR, one entry per CDR3 protein. Of 250,000 or so distinct CDR3 sequences listed, 15% are singletons. The sample comprised blood. The receptor source for this set is a woman aged 45-59 years with Graves' hyperthyroidism that later progressed to Graves' ophthalmopathy. Each CDR3 is given with its conserved first and last residue. The D gene is left open where the match is weak. The size entry is marked missing in some rows and otherwise reads once, few, many or a size class.

d_gene: TRBD2; j_gene: TRBJ2-2; abundance: few; v_gene: TRBV12-3/TRBV12-4; CDR3nt: TGTGCCAGCAGTTTAGGACTAGCGGATTACGGGGAGCTGTTTTTT; CDR3aa: CASSLGLADYGELFF
d_gene: .; j_gene: TRBJ1-2; abundance: few; v_gene: TRBV4-2; CDR3nt: TGTGCCAGCAGCCAAGATCCAGGGCAAAGCGTCTATGGCTACACCTTC; CDR3aa: CASSQDPGQSVYGYTF
d_gene: TRBD1; j_gene: TRBJ2-7; abundance: many; v_gene: TRBV20-1; CDR3nt: TGCAGTGCTACCCGGACAGGGGCCAGCTCCTACGAGCAGTACTTC; CDR3aa: CSATRTGASSYEQYF
d_gene: .; j_gene: TRBJ2-5; abundance: few; v_gene: TRBV28; CDR3nt: TGTGCCAGCACTCTGGGGGGGGCCCCTCAAGAGACCCAGTACTTC; CDR3aa: CASTLGGAPQETQYF
d_gene: TRBD1; j_gene: TRBJ1-1; abundance: .; v_gene: TRBV7-9; CDR3nt: TGTGCCAGCAGCGTTCGACAGGGATTGAACACTGAAGCTTTCTTT; CDR3aa: CASSVRQGLNTEAFF
d_gene: TRBD1; j_gene: TRBJ2-3; abundance: few; v_gene: TRBV27; CDR3nt: TGTGCCAGCAGCCAGATAAGACAGGGGATACCTAGCACAGATACGCAGTATTTT; CDR3aa: CASSQIRQGIPSTDTQYF
d_gene: .; j_gene: TRBJ2-3; abundance: .; v_gene: TRBV28; CDR3nt: TGTGCCAGCAGGGCCAGGGGTGGGGGCACAGATACGCAGTATTTT; CDR3aa: CASRARGGGTDTQYF
d_gene: .; j_gene: TRBJ2-1; abundance: .; v_gene: TRBV9; CDR3nt: TGTGCCAGCAGCGTAGTCGGAAGCAATGAGCAGTTCTTC; CDR3aa: CASSVVGSNEQFF
d_gene: .; j_gene: TRBJ2-1; abundance: many; v_gene: TRBV5-5; CDR3nt: TGTGCCAGCAGCTTTGCTTGGGGGCCCTACAATGAGCAGTTCTTC; CDR3aa: CASSFAWGPYNEQFF
d_gene: TRBD1; j_gene: TRBJ2-3; abundance: few; v_gene: TRBV6-4; CDR3nt: TGTGCCAGCAGCCGGACAGGGACAGATACGCAGTATTTT; CDR3aa: CASSRTGTDTQYF
d_gene: .; j_gene: TRBJ2-1; abundance: many; v_gene: TRBV10-1; CDR3nt: TGCGCCAGCAGTGGGGACGGTCCTAGCTACCAAATGAATGAGCAGTTCTTC; CDR3aa: CASSGDGPSYQMNEQFF
d_gene: .; j_gene: TRBJ1-6; abundance: few; v_gene: TRBV5-5; CDR3nt: TGTGCCAGCAGACTCGGGACACCTACTAATTCACCCCTCCACTTT; CDR3aa: CASRLGTPTNSPLHF
d_gene: TRBD2; j_gene: TRBJ2-1; abundance: .; v_gene: TRBV10-3; CDR3nt: TGTGCCATCGGGGCGGGGGGGGAGCAGTTCTTC; CDR3aa: CAIGAGGEQFF
d_gene: TRBD1; j_gene: TRBJ2-1; abundance: many; v_gene: TRBV7-3; CDR3nt: TGTGCCAGCAGCCGGGACAGGGCGGATGAGCAGTTCTTC; CDR3aa: CASSRDRADEQFF
d_gene: TRBD1; j_gene: TRBJ2-6; abundance: .; v_gene: TRBV10-3; CDR3nt: TGTGCCATCAGTGAGTCCTGGACAGGGAAACGCTCTGGGGCCAACGTCCTGACTTTC; CDR3aa: CAISESWTGKRSGANVLTF
d_gene: .; j_gene: TRBJ2-1; abundance: .; v_gene: TRBV19; CDR3nt: TGTGCCAGCACTCTAGCCCCCGGCGGGTACAATGAGCAGTTCTTC; CDR3aa: CASTLAPGGYNEQFF
d_gene: .; j_gene: TRBJ1-3; abundance: .; v_gene: TRBV30; CDR3nt: TGTGCCTGGAGTAGGGGGATCTCTGGAAACACCATATATTTT; CDR3aa: CAWSRGISGNTIYF
d_gene: TRBD2; j_gene: TRBJ2-7; abundance: many; v_gene: TRBV28; CDR3nt: TGTGCCAGCAGTCGAAATAGCGGGGTGTACTACGAGCAGTACTTC; CDR3aa: CASSRNSGVYYEQYF
d_gene: .; j_gene: TRBJ1-6; abundance: many; v_gene: TRBV20-1; CDR3nt: TGCAGTGCTAGAGATCGTCGGGTGAGCTCACCCCTCCACTTT; CDR3aa: CSARDRRVSSPLHF
d_gene: TRBD1; j_gene: TRBJ1-1; abundance: .; v_gene: TRBV7-9; CDR3nt: TGTGCCAGCAGCTACTCGACAGGGGGAAATACTGAAGCTTTCTTT; CDR3aa: CASSYSTGGNTEAFF
d_gene: TRBD2; j_gene: TRBJ2-3; abundance: many; v_gene: TRBV12-3/TRBV12-4; CDR3nt: TGTGCCAGCAGTCACACCCCTTTTAGAGACCCACCCTGGATAGAGCGGGAGGGCACAGATACGCAGTATTTT; CDR3aa: CASSHTPFRDPPWIEREGTDTQYF
d_gene: .; j_gene: TRBJ2-7; abundance: many; v_gene: TRBV9; CDR3nt: TGTGCCAGCAGCGTAGACTCGGACTACGAGCAGTACTTC; CDR3aa: CASSVDSDYEQYF
d_gene: TRBD2; j_gene: TRBJ2-5; abundance: once; v_gene: TRBV2; CDR3nt: TGTGCCAGCAGCCGGACTAGCAACCAAGAGACCCAGTACTTC; CDR3aa: CASSRTSNQETQYF
d_gene: .; j_gene: TRBJ2-5; abundance: many; v_gene: TRBV5-1; CDR3nt: TGCGCCAGCAGCTACCGGGCCGCCGAAGAGACCCAGTACTTC; CDR3aa: CASSYRAAEETQYF
d_gene: TRBD1; j_gene: TRBJ1-2; abundance: many; v_gene: TRBV12-3/TRBV12-4; CDR3nt: TGTGCCAGCAGTTTGGGATGGGGACAGGGGTTGGTAGGCTACACCTTC; CDR3aa: CASSLGWGQGLVGYTF
d_gene: .; j_gene: TRBJ1-1; abundance: many; v_gene: TRBV28; CDR3nt: TGTGCCAGCAGTTACTCGAACACTGAAGCTTTCTTT; CDR3aa: CASSYSNTEAFF
d_gene: TRBD1; j_gene: TRBJ2-5; abundance: many; v_gene: TRBV18; CDR3nt: TGTGCCAGCTCATCGGGACAGGGGTGGCAAGAGACCCAGTACTTC; CDR3aa: CASSSGQGWQETQYF
d_gene: .; j_gene: TRBJ1-2; abundance: few; v_gene: TRBV19; CDR3nt: TGTGCCAGTAGCCCTCTGGAGGCCTTTCTTAACTATGGCTACACCTTC; CDR3aa: CASSPLEAFLNYGYTF
d_gene: .; j_gene: TRBJ2-7; abundance: many; v_gene: TRBV6-5; CDR3nt: TGTGCCAGCAGTTACGGGGTTAAGTACAGCTACGAGCAGTACTTC; CDR3aa: CASSYGVKYSYEQYF
d_gene: .; j_gene: TRBJ1-3; abundance: .; v_gene: TRBV7-2; CDR3nt: TGTGCCAGCAGCTTAGGGGTTTTCTCTGGAAACACCATATATTTT; CDR3aa: CASSLGVFSGNTIYF
d_gene: .; j_gene: TRBJ2-2; abundance: many; v_gene: TRBV2; CDR3nt: TGTGCCAGCAGTGAACACAGGTACACCGGGGAGCTGTTTTTT; CDR3aa: CASSEHRYTGELFF
d_gene: TRBD2; j_gene: TRBJ2-7; abundance: once; v_gene: TRBV28; CDR3nt: TGTGCCAGCAGACCTCCCTGGCTAGCGGGAAACGAGCAGTACTTC; CDR3aa: CASRPPWLAGNEQYF
d_gene: .; j_gene: TRBJ2-1; abundance: many; v_gene: TRBV7-8; CDR3nt: TGTGCCAGCAGCTTAATGCGGGCGGGTGCTGGTTACGAGCAGTTCTTC; CDR3aa: CASSLMRAGAGYEQFF
d_gene: .; j_gene: TRBJ2-1; abundance: many; v_gene: TRBV20-1; CDR3nt: TGCAGTGCTCTACGTATCGGAGCCATGGATGAGTTCTTC; CDR3aa: CSALRIGAMDEFF
d_gene: TRBD1; j_gene: TRBJ1-4; abundance: many; v_gene: TRBV2; CDR3nt: TGTGCCAGCAGCTACAGGGGGGATGAAAAACTGTTTTTT; CDR3aa: CASSYRGDEKLFF
d_gene: TRBD2; j_gene: TRBJ2-3; abundance: .; v_gene: TRBV5-1; CDR3nt: TGCGCCAGCAGCGGGACTAGCCGGACCACAGATACGCAGTATTTT; CDR3aa: CASSGTSRTTDTQYF
d_gene: .; j_gene: TRBJ1-6; abundance: .; v_gene: TRBV6-1; CDR3nt: TGTGCCAGCATCGTCTCCTATAATTCACCCCTCCACTTT; CDR3aa: CASIVSYNSPLHF
d_gene: .; j_gene: TRBJ2-7; abundance: many; v_gene: TRBV20-1; CDR3nt: TGCAGTGCTGGCCGGGACTCCCCCTACGAGCAGTACTTC; CDR3aa: CSAGRDSPYEQYF
d_gene: .; j_gene: TRBJ1-4; abundance: .; v_gene: TRBV28; CDR3nt: TGTGCCAGCAGGGAAACAGGGCCAAATGAAAAACTGTTTTTT; CDR3aa: CASRETGPNEKLFF
d_gene: .; j_gene: TRBJ2-7; abundance: many; v_gene: TRBV18; CDR3nt: TGTGCCAGCTCACCGGGCTCGGGGGCCTACGAGCAGTACTTC; CDR3aa: CASSPGSGAYEQYF
d_gene: TRBD2; j_gene: TRBJ2-7; abundance: many; v_gene: TRBV7-9; CDR3nt: TGTGCCAGCAGCCCCGGACTAGCGGGAGTTGGGGAGCAGTACTTC; CDR3aa: CASSPGLAGVGEQYF
d_gene: .; j_gene: TRBJ2-5; abundance: .; v_gene: TRBV9; CDR3nt: TGTGCCAGCAGCGTAGACCAAGAGACCCAGTACTTC; CDR3aa: CASSVDQETQYF
d_gene: .; j_gene: TRBJ1-5; abundance: .; v_gene: TRBV19; CDR3nt: TGTGCCAGTAGTATAGTTCCCACGACAGAAGGAAATCAGCCCCAGCATTTT; CDR3aa: CASSIVPTTEGNQPQHF